This T cell receptor beta chain was recorded in a study of control samples from healthy donors and cancer patients. Sequencing used immunoSEQ multiplex PCR; TCRdb keeps in-frame clones, though not all of them. The sample comprises over 150,000 clones, nearly 96% of which are singletons, and 1% rests with the top ten. CDR1 is SQVTM and CDR2 is ANQGSEA in the germline V gene. V lost 3 bases and J lost 0, with 14 bases in between. The CDR3 length is 15 residues. The sample taken for sequencing was blood. The V gene is TRBV29-1, the J gene TRBJ1-1; TRBD1 might be the D (6 bases). The receptor's source is a woman aged 25 to 39 in good health. The CDR3 is CSVDVYGQMNTEAFF. The CDR3 DNA reads TGCAGCGTTGACGTTTATGGACAGATGAACACTGAAGCTTTCTTT.